The 2 T cell receptor beta chains presented below share a single source sample, sequenced in a study of CD8+ T cells in alopecia areata. As the sequencing template, cDNA was produced by extracting RNA and reverse transcribing it. The data were produced by immunoSEQ multiplex PCR, yet TCRdb's version contains in-frame clones alone and is incomplete. Of approximately 130,000 clones listed, 40% to 55% were seen once; the top ten hold 10% to 13%. Sequencing input: NKG2D-low CD8+ T cells sorted from blood. The receptor source for this set is a human donor with alopecia areata.

The chain is built from TRBV7-9 and TRBJ2-7; unclear D gene. Between the trimmed V and J ends, which lost 5 bases and 6 bases, there was a span of 14 bases. The CDR3 is 13 amino acids. Germline V gene lookup returns CDR1 SEHNR and CDR2 FQNEAQ (reference sequence). The CDR3 spells CASSPAEFSEQYF. In DNA, the CDR3 is TGTGCCAGCAGCCCCGCCGAGTTCTCCGAGCAGTACTTC.

The chain employs TRBV30 and TRBJ2-7; D remains unclear. This CDR3 has 11 amino acids. V lost 2 bases, J lost 7 bases, and 9 bases lay in between. Germline lookup yields CDR1 GTSNPN and CDR2 SVGIG (reference sequence). The CDR3 region has the DNA TGTGCCTGGAGTACCTCTTGGGAGCAGTACTTC. This encodes CAWSTSWEQYF.